This TCR beta chain derives from a study of shared clonotypes between healthy human individuals. Study information: Donor ages ranged 18 to 49 years: two women, a few men.

Generated by immunoSEQ multiplex PCR, the TCRdb table keeps only in-frame clones and is missing some. The sample records a few hundred thousand clones, 97% being singletons. This CDR3 spans 15 amino acids. In germline, CDR1 is SGDLS, CDR2 YYNGEE. V lost 0 bases and J lost 2, with 11 bases in between. Donation came from healthy HIV-negative adults that had no recent acute infections or vaccinations. Sequencing was performed on naive CD4+ T cells sorted from blood. The subset: CD45RA+ positively selected. This clonotype was sampled from a woman aged 30 to 39 in good health. J is TRBJ2-5 and V is TRBV9; either TRBD1 or TRBD2 may fit D (6 bases each). The DNA for the CDR3 is TGTGCCAGCAGCGTAGTAACAGGGAGGCAAGAGACCCAGTACTTC. Protein: CASSVVTGRQETQYF.